This paragraph covers one T cell receptor (beta chain) sequence. The target antigen is unknown. Other nucleotide sequences from this sample produce the same CDR3. The data stem from a study of beta chain features in type 1 diabetes. Study-level information: Patients looked much like healthy donors when it came to age, gender and cell yields. Notes on the study in general: In every one of the four CD4+ subsets, TCRB CDR3s were moderately but significantly shorter in Type 1 diabetes patients. Naive, central memory and regulatory TCRB repertoires appeared more similar among patients than healthy donors.

The CDR3 length is 14 residues. V dropped 0 bases and J dropped 0 bases, with 7 bases sitting between them. The V gene's germline CDR1 is SGHRS and CDR2 YFSETQ. One heparinised draw, averaging roughly 0.12 L, was taken per donor. Expressed TCRB transcripts got sequenced, as all isolated RNA was reverse transcribed. Method: immunoSEQ multiplex PCR; TCRdb's copy keeps in-frame clones and lacks some. This table holds 100,000 to 150,000 clones, approximately 9% found once. The receptor comes from a man aged 30 to 45 with type 1 diabetes. The J gene is TRBJ2-7, the V gene TRBV5-1; no reliable D call. Sequenced material: central memory CD4+ T cells from blood. This CDR3 is CASSLDPSSYEQYF. CDR3 nucleotide sequence: TGCGCCAGCAGCTTGGATCCCAGCTCCTACGAGCAGTACTTC.